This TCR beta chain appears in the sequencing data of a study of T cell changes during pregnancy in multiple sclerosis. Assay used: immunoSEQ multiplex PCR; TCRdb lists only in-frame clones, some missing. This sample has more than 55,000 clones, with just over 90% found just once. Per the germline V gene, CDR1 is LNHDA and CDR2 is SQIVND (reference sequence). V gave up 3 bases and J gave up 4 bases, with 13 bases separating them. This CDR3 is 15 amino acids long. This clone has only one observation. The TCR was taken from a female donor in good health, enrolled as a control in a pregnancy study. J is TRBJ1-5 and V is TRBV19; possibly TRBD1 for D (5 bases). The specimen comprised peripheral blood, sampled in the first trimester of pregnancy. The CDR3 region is CASSIGAGLNQPQHF. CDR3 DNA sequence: TGTGCCAGTAGTATTGGGGCGGGACTAAATCAGCCCCAGCATTTT.